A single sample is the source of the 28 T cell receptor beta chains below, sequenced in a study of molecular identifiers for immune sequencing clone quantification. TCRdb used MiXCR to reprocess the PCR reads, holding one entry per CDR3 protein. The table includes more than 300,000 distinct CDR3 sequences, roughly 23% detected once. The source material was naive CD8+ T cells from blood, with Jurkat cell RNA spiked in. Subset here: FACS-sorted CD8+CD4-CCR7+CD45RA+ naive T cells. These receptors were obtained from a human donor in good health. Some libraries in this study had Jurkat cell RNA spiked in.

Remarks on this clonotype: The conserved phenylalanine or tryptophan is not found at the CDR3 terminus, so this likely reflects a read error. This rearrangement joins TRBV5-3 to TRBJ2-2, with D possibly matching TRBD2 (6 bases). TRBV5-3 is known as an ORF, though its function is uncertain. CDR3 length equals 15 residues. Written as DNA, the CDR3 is TGTGCCAGCAGCTTAACTAGCTTGAACACCGGGGAGCTGTTTTCT. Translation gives CASSLTSLNTGELFS.

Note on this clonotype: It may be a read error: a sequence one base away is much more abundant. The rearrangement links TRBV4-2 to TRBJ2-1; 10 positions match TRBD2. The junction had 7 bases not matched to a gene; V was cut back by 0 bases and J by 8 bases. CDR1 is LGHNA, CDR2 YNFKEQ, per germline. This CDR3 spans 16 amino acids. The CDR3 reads CASSQESGGADDEQFF. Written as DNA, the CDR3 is TGTGCCAGCAGCCAAGAGAGCGGGGGGGCCGACGATGAGCAGTTCTTC.

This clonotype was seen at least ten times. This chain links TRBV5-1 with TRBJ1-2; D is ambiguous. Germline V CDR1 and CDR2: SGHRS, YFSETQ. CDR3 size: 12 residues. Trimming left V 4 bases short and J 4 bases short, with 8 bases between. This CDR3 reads CASSTQSYGYTF. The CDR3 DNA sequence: TGCGCCAGCAGCACCCAGTCCTATGGCTACACCTTC.

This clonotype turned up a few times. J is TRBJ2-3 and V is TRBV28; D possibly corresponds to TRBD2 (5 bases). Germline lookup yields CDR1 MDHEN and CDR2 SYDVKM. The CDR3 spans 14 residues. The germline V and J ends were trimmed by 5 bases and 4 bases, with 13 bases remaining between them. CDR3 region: CASSTRTSPDTQYF. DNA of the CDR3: TGTGCCAGCAGTACTCGGACTTCCCCAGATACGCAGTATTTT. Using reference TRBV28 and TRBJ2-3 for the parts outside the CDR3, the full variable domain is DVKVTQSSRYLVKRTGEKVFLECVQDMDHENMFWYRQDPGLGLRLIYFSYDVKMKEKGDIPEGYSVSREKKERFSLILESASTNQTSMYLCASSTRTSPDTQYFGPGTRLTVL.

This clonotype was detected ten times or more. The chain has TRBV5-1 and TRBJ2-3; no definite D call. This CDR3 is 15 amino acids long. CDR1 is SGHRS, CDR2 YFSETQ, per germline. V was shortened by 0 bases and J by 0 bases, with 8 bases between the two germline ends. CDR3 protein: CASSLAETSTDTQYF. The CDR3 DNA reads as TGCGCCAGCAGCTTGGCCGAAACTAGCACAGATACGCAGTATTTT.

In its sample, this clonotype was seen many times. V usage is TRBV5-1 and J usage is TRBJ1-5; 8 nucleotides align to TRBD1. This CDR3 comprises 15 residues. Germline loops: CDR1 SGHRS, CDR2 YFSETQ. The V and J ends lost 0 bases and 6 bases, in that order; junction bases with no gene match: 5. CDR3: CASSLGQGAGQPQHF. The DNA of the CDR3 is TGCGCCAGCAGCTTGGGGCAGGGGGCCGGTCAGCCCCAGCATTTT.

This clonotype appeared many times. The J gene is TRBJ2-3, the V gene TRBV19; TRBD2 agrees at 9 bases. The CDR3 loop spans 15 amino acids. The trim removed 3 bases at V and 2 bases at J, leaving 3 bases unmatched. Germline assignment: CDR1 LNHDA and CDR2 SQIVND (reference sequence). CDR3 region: CASSMTSGYTDTQYF. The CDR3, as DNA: TGTGCCAGTAGTATGACTAGCGGCTACACAGATACGCAGTATTTT.

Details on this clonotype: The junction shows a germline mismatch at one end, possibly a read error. As DNA, the CDR3 is TGTGCCTGCAGTTTACAGGGGGCCAATCAGCCCCAGCATTTT. Translating gives CACSLQGANQPQHF. This chain links TRBV27 with TRBJ1-5, with 9 positions matching TRBD1. Germline V CDR1 and CDR2: MNHEY, SMNVEV (reference sequence). There are 14 residues in the CDR3.

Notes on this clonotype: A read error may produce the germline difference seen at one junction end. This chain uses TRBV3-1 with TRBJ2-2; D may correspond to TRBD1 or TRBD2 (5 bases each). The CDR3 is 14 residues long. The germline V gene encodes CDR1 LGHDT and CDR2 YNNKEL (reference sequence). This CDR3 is CASSPTPRVGELLF. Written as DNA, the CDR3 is TGTGCCAGCAGCCCCACCCCCAGGGTCGGGGAGCTGCTTTTT.

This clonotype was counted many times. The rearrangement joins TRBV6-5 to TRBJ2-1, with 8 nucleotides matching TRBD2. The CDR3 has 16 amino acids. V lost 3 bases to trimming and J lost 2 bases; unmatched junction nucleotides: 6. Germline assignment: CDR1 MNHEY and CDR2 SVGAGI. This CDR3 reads CASSYSAGGTYNEQFF. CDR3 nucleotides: TGTGCCAGCAGTTATTCGGCGGGGGGAACCTACAATGAGCAGTTCTTC.

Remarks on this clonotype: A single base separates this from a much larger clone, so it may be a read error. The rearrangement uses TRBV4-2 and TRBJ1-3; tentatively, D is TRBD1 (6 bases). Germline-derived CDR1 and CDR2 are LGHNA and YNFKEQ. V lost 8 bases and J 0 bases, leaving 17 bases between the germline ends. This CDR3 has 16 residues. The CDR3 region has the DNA TGTGCCAGCGGCCTAGACAGGCTGAGCTCTGGAAACACCATATATTTT. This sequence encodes CASGLDRLSSGNTIYF.

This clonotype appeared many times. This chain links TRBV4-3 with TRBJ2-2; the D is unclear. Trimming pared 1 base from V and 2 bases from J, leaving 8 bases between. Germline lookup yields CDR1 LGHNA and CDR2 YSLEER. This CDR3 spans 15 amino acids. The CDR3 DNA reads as TGCGCCAGCAGCCAAGTTTACGGTAACACCGGGGAGCTGTTTTTT. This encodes CASSQVYGNTGELFF.

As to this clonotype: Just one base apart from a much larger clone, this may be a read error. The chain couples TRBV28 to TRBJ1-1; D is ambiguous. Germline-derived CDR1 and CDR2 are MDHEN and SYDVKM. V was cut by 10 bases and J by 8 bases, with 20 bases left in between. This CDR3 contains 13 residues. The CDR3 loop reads CANSLTERSEAFF. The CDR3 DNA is TGTGCCAACAGCCTTACAGAGAGGAGCGAAGCTTTCTTT. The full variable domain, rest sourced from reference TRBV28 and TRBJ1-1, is DVKVTQSSRYLVKRTGEKVFLECVQDMDHENMFWYRQDPGLGLRLIYFSYDVKMKEKGDIPEGYSVSREKKERFSLILESASTNQTSMYLCANSLTERSEAFFGQGTRLTVV.

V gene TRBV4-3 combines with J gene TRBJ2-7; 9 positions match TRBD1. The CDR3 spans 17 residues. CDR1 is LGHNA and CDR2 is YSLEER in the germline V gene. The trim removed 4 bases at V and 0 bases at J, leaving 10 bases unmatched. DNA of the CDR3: TGCGCCAGCAGCCTTAACGCGGGGACAGGGTTCTCCTACGAGCAGTACTTC. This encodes CASSLNAGTGFSYEQYF.

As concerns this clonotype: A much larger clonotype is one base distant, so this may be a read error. CDR3 sequence (DNA): TGTGCCAGCGGCCAAGATCTAACAGAAGCTAACTATGGCTACACCTTC. Protein product: CASGQDLTEANYGYTF. The chain joins TRBV14 to TRBJ1-2; no reliable D call. The CDR3 is 16 amino acids. CDR1 and CDR2 (germline): SGHDN, FVKESK.

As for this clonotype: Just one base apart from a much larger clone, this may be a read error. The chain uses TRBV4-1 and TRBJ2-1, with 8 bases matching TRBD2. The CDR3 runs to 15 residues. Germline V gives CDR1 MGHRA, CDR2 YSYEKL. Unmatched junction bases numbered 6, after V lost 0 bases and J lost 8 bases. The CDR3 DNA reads TGCGCCAGCAGCCAAGACCGAACTAGCGGCCATGAGCAGTTCTTC. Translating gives CASSQDRTSGHEQFF.

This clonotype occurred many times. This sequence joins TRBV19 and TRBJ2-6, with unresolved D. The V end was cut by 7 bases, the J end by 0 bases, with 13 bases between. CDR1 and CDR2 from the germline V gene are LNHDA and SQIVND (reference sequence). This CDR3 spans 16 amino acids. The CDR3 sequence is CASTSITGSGANVLTF. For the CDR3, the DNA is TGTGCCAGTACCAGTATTACCGGCTCTGGGGCCAACGTCCTGACTTTC.

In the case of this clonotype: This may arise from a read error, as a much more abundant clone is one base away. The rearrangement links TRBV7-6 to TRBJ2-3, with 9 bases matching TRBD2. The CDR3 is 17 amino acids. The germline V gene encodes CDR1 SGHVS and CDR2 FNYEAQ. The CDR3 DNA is TGTGCCAGCAGCTTACCGCGTAGCGGGGGAGGCACAGATACGCAGTGTTTT. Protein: CASSLPRSGGGTDTQCF.

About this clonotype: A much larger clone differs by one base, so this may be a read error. For the CDR3, the DNA is TGCAGTGCTAGCACCGGGACAGGGTCCTACGAGCAGTACTTC. Amino acid sequence: CSASTGTGSYEQYF. The chain uses TRBV20-1 and TRBJ2-7; 9 bases map to TRBD1. Per germline, CDR1 DFQATT and CDR2 SNEGSKA (reference sequence). The CDR3 covers 14 residues. V trimming: 3 bases; J trimming: 1 base; junction bases outside the gene matches: 4.

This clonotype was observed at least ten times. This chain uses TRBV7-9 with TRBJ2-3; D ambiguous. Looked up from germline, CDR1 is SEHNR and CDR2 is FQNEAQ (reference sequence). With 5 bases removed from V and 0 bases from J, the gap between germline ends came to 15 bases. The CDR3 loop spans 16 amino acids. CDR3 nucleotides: TGTGCCAGCAGCCAATTCGGACGTACTAGCACAGATACGCAGTATTTT. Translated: CASSQFGRTSTDTQYF.

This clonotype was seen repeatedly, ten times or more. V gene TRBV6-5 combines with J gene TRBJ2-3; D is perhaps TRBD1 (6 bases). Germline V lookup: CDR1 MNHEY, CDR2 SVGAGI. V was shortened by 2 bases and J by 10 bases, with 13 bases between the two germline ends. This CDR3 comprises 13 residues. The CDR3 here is CASSYQQGLAQYF. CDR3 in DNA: TGTGCCAGCAGTTACCAACAGGGCTTGGCGCAGTATTTT.

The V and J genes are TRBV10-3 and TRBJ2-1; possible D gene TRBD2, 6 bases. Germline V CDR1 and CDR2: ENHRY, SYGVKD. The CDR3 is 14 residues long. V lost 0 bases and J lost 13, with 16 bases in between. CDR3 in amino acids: CAISESLAEMSQFF. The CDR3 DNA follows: TGTGCCATCAGTGAGTCTTTAGCGGAAATGAGCCAGTTCTTC.

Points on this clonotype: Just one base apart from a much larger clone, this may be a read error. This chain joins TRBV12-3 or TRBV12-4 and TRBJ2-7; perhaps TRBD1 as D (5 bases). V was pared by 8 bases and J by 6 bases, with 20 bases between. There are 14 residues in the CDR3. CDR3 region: CASGPSGAGGEQYF. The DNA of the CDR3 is TGTGCCAGCGGTCCCAGTGGGGCAGGTGGCGAGCAGTACTTC.

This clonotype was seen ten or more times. In DNA, the CDR3 is TGTGCCACCAGTGATTTTCGATTTGACCAAGGGGCACCTAATGAGCAGTTCTTC. Encoded protein: CATSDFRFDQGAPNEQFF. The chain has TRBV24-1 and TRBJ2-1, with D perhaps matching TRBD1 (5 bases). This CDR3 is built from 18 residues. The germline V gene has CDR1 KGHDR and CDR2 SFDVKD. Trimming left V 1 base short and J 7 bases short, with 22 bases between.

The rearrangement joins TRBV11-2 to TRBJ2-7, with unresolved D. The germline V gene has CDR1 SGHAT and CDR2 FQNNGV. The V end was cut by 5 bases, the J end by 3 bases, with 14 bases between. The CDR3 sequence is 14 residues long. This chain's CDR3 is CASSPTASGYEQYF. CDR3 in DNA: TGTGCCAGCAGCCCCACCGCTAGTGGCTACGAGCAGTACTTC.

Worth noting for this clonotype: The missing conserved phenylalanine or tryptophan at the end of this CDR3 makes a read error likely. The CDR3 sequence is CASRLGHEQYL. The DNA for the CDR3 is TGTGCCAGCAGACTCGGGCACGAGCAGTACCTC. This chain joins TRBV27 and TRBJ2-7, with D unresolved. Germline values: CDR1 MNHEY, CDR2 SMNVEV (reference sequence). V lost 6 bases and J 5 bases, leaving 8 bases between the germline ends. The CDR3 extends over 11 amino acids.

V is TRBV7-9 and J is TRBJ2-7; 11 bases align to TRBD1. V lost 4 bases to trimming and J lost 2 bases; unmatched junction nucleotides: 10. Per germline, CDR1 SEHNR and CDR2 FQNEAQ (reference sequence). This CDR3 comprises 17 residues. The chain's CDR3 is CASSSTTGTGGTYEQYF. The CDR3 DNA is TGTGCCAGCAGCTCAACTACCGGGACAGGGGGTACCTACGAGCAGTACTTC.

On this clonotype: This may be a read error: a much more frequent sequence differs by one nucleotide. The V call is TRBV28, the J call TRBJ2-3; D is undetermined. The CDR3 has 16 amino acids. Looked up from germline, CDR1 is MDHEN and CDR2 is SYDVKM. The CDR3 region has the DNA TGTGCCAGCAGTTTATATCCGGGTTCCAGCACAGATCCGCAGTATTTT. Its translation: CASSLYPGSSTDPQYF.